The 4 T cell receptor beta chains in this list originate from one sample, sequenced in a study of blood T cell repertoires in COVID-19. TCRdb's copy holds only in-frame clones and misses some; the assay was immunoSEQ multiplex PCR. Of over 75,000 clones listed, 90% are singletons. The sequencing sample was made of peripheral blood. All receptors derive from a man aged 60-69 years with acute or convalescent COVID-19.

CDR3 sequence reads: CASSLIEGTPNEKLFF. The CDR3 region has the DNA TGTGCCAGCAGTTTGATAGAGGGGACACCTAATGAAAAACTGTTTTTT. The rearrangement joins TRBV28 to TRBJ1-4; tentative D call: TRBD1 (6 bases). This CDR3 region has 16 residues. Germline V lookup: CDR1 MDHEN, CDR2 SYDVKM. V gave up 3 bases and J gave up 3 bases, with 14 bases separating them.

The V gene is TRBV6-2 or TRBV6-3, the J gene TRBJ2-1; weak D call: TRBD2 (6 bases). The CDR3 covers 14 residues. V shed 4 bases and J shed 6 bases, with 13 bases lying between them. CDR1 is MNHEY, CDR2 SVGEGT, per germline. As DNA, the CDR3 is TGTGCCAGCAGTTCGTCCGGGAGCCTCAATGAGCAGTTCTTC. Its translation is CASSSSGSLNEQFF.

This chain joins TRBV3-1 (or the pseudogene TRBV3-2) and TRBJ2-1; D not resolved. Trimming stripped 0 bases from V and 3 bases from J, with 9 bases between. From germline, CDR1 is LGHDT and CDR2 YNNKEL (reference sequence). This CDR3 comprises 15 residues. The CDR3 DNA follows: TGTGCCAGCAGCCAAGAGCTAGGTGGCTACAATGAGCAGTTCTTC. Protein sequence: CASSQELGGYNEQFF.

This sequence joins TRBV19 and TRBJ1-3, with a possible D match to TRBD1 (6 bases). The germline V and J ends were trimmed by 6 bases and 4 bases, with 19 bases remaining between them. The CDR3 sequence is 16 residues long. From germline, CDR1 is LNHDA and CDR2 SQIVND (reference sequence). In nucleotides, the CDR3 is TGTGCCAGTAGCCCCTCTCGGGGGGGGCTGGGAAACACCATATATTTT. Protein: CASSPSRGGLGNTIYF.